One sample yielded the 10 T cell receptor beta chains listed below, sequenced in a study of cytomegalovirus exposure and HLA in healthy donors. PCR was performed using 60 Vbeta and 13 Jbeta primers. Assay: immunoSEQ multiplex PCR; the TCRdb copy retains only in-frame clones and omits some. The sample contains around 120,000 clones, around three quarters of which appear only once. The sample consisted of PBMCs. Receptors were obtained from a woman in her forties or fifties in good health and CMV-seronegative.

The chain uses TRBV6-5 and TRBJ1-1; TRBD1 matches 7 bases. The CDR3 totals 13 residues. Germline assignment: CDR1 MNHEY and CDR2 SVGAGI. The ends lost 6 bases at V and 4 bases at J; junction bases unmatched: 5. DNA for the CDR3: TGTGCCAGCAGCTTGGACAGGTCCACTGAAGCTTTCTTT. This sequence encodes CASSLDRSTEAFF.

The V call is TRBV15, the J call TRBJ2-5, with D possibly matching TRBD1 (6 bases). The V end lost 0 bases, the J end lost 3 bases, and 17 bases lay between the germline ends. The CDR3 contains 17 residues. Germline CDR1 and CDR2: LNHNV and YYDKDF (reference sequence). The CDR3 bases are TGTGCCACCAGCAGAGATCTAGTAGGGGCAGGGGAAGAGACCCAGTACTTC. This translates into CATSRDLVGAGEETQYF.

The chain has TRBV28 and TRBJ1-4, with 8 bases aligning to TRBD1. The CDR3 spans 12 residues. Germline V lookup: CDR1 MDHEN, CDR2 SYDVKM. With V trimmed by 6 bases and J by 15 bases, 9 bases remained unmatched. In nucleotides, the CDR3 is TGTGCCAGCAGCACCCGACAGGGGAGGATGTTTTTT. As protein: CASSTRQGRMFF.

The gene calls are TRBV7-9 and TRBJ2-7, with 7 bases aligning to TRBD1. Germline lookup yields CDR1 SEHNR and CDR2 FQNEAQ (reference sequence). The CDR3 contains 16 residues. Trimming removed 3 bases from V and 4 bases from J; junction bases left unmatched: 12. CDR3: CASSFVDRAAGYEQYV. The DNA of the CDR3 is TGTGCCAGCAGCTTCGTAGACAGGGCAGCAGGTTACGAGCAGTACGTC.

The CDR3 sequence: CASSPKGGRPRDEQFF. The CDR3 bases are TGCGCCAGCAGCCCCAAGGGGGGGAGGCCTAGGGATGAGCAGTTCTTC. The chain is built from TRBV5-1 and TRBJ2-1; tentatively, D is TRBD2 (7 bases). Between the trimmed V and J ends, which lost 4 bases and 8 bases, there was a span of 22 bases. Germline values: CDR1 SGHRS, CDR2 YFSETQ. There are 16 residues in the CDR3.

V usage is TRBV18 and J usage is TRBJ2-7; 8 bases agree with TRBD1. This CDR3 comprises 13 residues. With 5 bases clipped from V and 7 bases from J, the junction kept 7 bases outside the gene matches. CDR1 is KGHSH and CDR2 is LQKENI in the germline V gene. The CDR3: CASSGGQAREQYF. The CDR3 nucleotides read TGTGCCAGCTCAGGGGGACAGGCGAGGGAGCAGTACTTC.

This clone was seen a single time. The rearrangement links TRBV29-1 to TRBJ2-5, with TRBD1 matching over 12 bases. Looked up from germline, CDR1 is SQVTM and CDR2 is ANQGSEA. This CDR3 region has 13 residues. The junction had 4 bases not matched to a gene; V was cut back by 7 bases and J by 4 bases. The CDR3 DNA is TGCAGCGCCGGGACAGGGGGCGGAGAGACCCAGTACTTC. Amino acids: CSAGTGGGETQYF.

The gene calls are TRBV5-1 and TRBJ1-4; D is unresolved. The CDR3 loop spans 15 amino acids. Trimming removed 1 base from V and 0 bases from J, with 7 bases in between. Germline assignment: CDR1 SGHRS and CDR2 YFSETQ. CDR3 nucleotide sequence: TGCGCCAGCAGCTTGAACCCAGCAACTAATGAAAAACTGTTTTTT. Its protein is CASSLNPATNEKLFF.

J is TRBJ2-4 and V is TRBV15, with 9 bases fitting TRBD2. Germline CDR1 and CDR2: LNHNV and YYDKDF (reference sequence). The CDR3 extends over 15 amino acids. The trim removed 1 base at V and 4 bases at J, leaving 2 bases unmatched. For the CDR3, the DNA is TGTGCCACCAGCAGAGTAGCGGGAGTGAAAAACATTCAGTACTTC. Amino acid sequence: CATSRVAGVKNIQYF.

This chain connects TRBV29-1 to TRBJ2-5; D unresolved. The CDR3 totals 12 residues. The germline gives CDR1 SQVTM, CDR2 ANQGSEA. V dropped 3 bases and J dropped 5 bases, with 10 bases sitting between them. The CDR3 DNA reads TGCAGCGTTGACTACTTCGGTGAGACCCAGTACTTC. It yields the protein CSVDYFGETQYF.